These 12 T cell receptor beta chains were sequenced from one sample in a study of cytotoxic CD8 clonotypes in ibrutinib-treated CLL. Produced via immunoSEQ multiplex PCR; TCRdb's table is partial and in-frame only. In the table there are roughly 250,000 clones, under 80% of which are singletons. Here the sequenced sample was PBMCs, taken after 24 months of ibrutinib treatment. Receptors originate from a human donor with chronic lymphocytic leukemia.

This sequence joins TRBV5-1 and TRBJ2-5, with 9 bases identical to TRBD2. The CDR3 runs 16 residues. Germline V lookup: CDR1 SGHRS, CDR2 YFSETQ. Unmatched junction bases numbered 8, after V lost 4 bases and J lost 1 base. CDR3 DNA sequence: TGCGCCAGCAGCCCCAGTCCTAGCGGGATCCAAGAGACCCAGTACTTC. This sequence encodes CASSPSPSGIQETQYF.

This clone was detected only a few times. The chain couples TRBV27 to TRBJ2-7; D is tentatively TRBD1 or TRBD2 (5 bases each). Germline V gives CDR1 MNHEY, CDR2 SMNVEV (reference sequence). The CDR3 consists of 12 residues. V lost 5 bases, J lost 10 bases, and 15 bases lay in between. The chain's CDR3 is CASSPTRELQYF. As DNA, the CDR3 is TGTGCCAGCAGTCCCACCAGGGAGCTTCAGTACTTC.

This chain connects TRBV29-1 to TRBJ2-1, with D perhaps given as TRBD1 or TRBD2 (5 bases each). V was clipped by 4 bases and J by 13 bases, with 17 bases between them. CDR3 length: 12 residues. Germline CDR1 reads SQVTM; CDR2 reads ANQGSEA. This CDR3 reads CSVVEGFREQFF. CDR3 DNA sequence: TGCAGCGTTGTCGAGGGGTTTCGCGAACAGTTCTTC.

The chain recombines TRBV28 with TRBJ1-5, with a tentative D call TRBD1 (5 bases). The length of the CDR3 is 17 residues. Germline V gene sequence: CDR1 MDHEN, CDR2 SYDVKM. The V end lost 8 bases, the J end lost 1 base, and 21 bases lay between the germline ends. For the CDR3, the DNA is TGTGCCAGCGGGGGGGTCGTCAAGGTGGGGAGCAATCAGCCCCAGCATTTT. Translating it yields CASGGVVKVGSNQPQHF.

This CDR3 reads CASSLADGDEGLFF. CDR3 DNA: TGTGCCAGCAGCTTAGCCGATGGGGACGAGGGACTGTTTTTT. This rearrangement joins TRBV7-9 to TRBJ1-4; D possibly corresponds to TRBD1 (5 bases). Germline V gives CDR1 SEHNR, CDR2 FQNEAQ (reference sequence). V shed 0 bases and J shed 13 bases, with 15 bases lying between them. The length of the CDR3 is 14 residues. Based on the CDR3 plus reference TRBV7-9 and TRBJ1-4, the full variable domain is DTGVSQNPRHKITKRGQNVTFRCDPISEHNRLYWYRQTLGQGPEFLTYFQNEAQLEKSRLLSDRFSAERPKGSFSTLEIQRTEQGDSAMYLCASSLADGDEGLFFGSGTQLSVL.

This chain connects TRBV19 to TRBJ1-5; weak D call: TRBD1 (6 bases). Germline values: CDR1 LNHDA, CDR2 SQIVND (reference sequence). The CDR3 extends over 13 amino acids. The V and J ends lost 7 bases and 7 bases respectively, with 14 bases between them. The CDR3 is CASTPRGYQPQHF. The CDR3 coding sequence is TGTGCCAGTACCCCCAGGGGTTACCAGCCCCAGCATTTT.

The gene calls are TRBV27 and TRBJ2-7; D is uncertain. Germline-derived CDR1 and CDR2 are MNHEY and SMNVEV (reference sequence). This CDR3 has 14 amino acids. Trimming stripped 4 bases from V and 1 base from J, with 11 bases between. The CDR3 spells CASSSKHNSYEQYF. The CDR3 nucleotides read TGTGCCAGCAGTTCGAAACACAATTCCTACGAGCAGTACTTC.

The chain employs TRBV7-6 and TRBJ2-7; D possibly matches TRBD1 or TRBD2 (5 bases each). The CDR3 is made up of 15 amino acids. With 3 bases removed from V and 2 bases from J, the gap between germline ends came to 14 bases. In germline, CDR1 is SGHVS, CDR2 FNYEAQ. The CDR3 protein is CASSLGTGTTYEQYF. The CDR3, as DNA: TGTGCCAGCAGCTTGGGTACCGGGACCACCTACGAGCAGTACTTC.

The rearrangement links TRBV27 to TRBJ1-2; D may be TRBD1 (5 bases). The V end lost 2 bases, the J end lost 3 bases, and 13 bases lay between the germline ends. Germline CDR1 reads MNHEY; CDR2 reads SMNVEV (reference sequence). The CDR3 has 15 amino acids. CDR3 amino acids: CASSLGGPSHYGYTF. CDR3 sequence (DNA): TGTGCCAGCAGTTTAGGGGGACCCTCCCACTATGGCTACACCTTC.

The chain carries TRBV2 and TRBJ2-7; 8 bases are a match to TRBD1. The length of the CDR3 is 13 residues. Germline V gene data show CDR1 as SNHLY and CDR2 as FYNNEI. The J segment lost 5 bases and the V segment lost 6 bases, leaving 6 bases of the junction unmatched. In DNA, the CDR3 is TGTGCCAGCAGGTGGGACAGGTATAACGAGCAGTACTTC. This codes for CASRWDRYNEQYF.

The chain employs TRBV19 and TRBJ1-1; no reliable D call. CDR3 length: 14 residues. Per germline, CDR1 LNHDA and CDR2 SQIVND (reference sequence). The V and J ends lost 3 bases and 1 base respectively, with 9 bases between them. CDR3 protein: CASSMVLENTEAFF. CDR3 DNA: TGTGCCAGTAGTATGGTGTTGGAGAACACTGAAGCTTTCTTT. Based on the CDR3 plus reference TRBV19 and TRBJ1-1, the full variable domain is DGGITQSPKYLFRKEGQNVTLSCEQNLNHDAMYWYRQDPGQGLRLIYYSQIVNDFQKGDIAEGYSVSREKKESFPLTVTSAQKNPTAFYLCASSMVLENTEAFFGQGTRLTVV.

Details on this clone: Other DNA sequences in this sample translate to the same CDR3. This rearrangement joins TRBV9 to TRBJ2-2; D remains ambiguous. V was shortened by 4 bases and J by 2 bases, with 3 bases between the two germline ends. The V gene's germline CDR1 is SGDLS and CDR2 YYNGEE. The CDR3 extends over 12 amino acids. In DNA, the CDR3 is TGTGCCAGCAGCCTCAACACCGGGGAGCTGTTTTTT. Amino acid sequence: CASSLNTGELFF.